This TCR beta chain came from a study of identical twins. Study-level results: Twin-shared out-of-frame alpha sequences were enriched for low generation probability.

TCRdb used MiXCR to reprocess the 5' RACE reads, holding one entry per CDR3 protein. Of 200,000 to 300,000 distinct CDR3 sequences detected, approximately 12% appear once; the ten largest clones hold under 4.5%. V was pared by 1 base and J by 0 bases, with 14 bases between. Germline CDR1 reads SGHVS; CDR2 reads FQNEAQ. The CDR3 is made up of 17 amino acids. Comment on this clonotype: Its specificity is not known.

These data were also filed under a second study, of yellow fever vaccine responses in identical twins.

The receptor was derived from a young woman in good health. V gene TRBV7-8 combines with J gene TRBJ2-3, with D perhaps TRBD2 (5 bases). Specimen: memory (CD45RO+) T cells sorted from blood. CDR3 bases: TGTGCCAGCAGCTTAGAGGGAGCAATGGCTAGCACAGATACGCAGTATTTT. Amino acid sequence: CASSLEGAMASTDTQYF.